Included here is one TCR beta chain sequence, with context. This record comes from a study of T cell responses to AZD1222 COVID-19 vaccine. Assay: immunoSEQ multiplex PCR; the TCRdb copy retains only in-frame clones and omits some. There are about 6,100 clones in the sample; around 87% occur only once, and 15% to 19% lies in the top ten. Per the germline V gene, CDR1 is ENHRY and CDR2 is SYGVKD. The CDR3 runs 14 residues. V was trimmed by 8 bases and J by 4 bases, leaving 17 bases between them. The specimen was peripheral blood, collected 28 days after the second AZD1222 dose. The rearrangement joins TRBV10-3 to TRBJ1-1; D is ambiguous. The TCR sequence derives from an adult who received the AZD1222 COVID-19 vaccine. In DNA form, the CDR3 reads TGTGCCATCGCCCCCGGTTCTGGGTTCACTGAAGCTTTCTTT. Amino acids: CAIAPGSGFTEAFF.